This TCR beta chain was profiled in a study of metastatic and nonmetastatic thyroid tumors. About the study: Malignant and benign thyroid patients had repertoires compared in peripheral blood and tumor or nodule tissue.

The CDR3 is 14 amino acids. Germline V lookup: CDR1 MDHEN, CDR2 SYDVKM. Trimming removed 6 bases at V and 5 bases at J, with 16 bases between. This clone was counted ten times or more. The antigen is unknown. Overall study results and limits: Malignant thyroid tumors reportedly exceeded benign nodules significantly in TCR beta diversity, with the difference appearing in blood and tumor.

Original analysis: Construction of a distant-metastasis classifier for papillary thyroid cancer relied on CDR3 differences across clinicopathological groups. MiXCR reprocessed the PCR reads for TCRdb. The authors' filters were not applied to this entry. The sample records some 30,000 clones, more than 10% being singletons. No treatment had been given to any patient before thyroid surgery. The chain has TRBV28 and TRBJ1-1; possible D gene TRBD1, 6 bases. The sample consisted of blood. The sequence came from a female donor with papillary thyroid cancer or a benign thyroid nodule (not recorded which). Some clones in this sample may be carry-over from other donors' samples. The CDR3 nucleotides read TGTGCCAGCAGGGGGGGGGGGGCGAATACTGAAGCTTTCTTT. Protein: CASRGGGANTEAFF.